This entry lists 25 T cell receptor beta chains sequenced from one sample in a study of blood T cell repertoires in COVID-19. Sequenced by immunoSEQ multiplex PCR; TCRdb stores in-frame clones only, minus some. The table lists around 160,000 clones, around four fifths of them singletons. The sequencing input was peripheral blood. These receptors came from a human donor in a cohort sampled during active COVID-19.

The rearrangement joins TRBV12-3 or TRBV12-4 to TRBJ1-5; no clear D gene. The CDR3 runs 11 residues. Deletions cut 4 bases from V and 5 bases from J, with 3 bases between. The CDR3 nucleotides are TGTGCCAGCAGTTCCTATCAGCCCCAGCATTTT. Its protein product is CASSSYQPQHF.

The chain has TRBV4-1 and TRBJ1-1; D possibly corresponds to TRBD1 (6 bases). Germline-derived CDR1 and CDR2 are MGHRA and YSYEKL. The CDR3 is made up of 17 amino acids. The germline V and J ends were trimmed by 0 bases and 3 bases, with 17 bases remaining between them. CDR3 coding DNA: TGCGCCAGCAGCCAAGAGAGTAGGGGGACGGGGTACACTGAAGCTTTCTTT. It translates to CASSQESRGTGYTEAFF.

The genes are TRBV7-8 and TRBJ2-1; a weak D match, TRBD1 (5 bases). The ends were cut back, 3 bases at V and 9 bases at J, with 15 bases in the middle. The germline V gene has CDR1 SGHVS and CDR2 FQNEAQ. The CDR3 extends over 14 amino acids. The CDR3 loop reads CASSLSTGTGEQFF. As DNA, the CDR3 is TGTGCCAGCAGCTTGAGTACAGGTACCGGTGAGCAGTTCTTC.

In its sample, this clone was seen once. An end of the junction does not agree with germline; a read error may underlie this. The V gene is TRBV7-7, the J gene TRBJ2-5; 13 nucleotides match TRBD2. The CDR3 is made up of 16 amino acids. CDR1 and CDR2 (germline): SSHAT, FNYEAQ (reference sequence). The CDR3 DNA reads TGTGCTAGCAGCCCCGGGGGACTAGCGGGGCAAGAGACCCAGTACTTC. Translation gives CASSPGGLAGQETQYF.

This chain joins TRBV18 and TRBJ1-6; 9 bases are shared with TRBD1. Germline CDR1 reads KGHSH; CDR2 reads LQKENI. The CDR3 extends over 14 amino acids. The ends lost 8 bases at V and 9 bases at J; junction bases unmatched: 8. The CDR3 spells CASISDRGASPLHF. The CDR3 region has the DNA TGTGCCAGCATCTCGGACAGGGGAGCTTCACCCCTCCACTTT. Using reference TRBV18 and TRBJ1-6 for the parts outside the CDR3, the full variable domain is NAGVMQNPRHLVRRRGQEARLRCSPMKGHSHVYWYRQLPEEGLKFMVYLQKENIIDESGMPKERFSAEFPKEGPSILRIQQVVRGDSAAYFCASISDRGASPLHFGNGTRLTVT.

This clone appeared a single time. The chain recombines TRBV9 with TRBJ2-3, with 7 bases aligning to TRBD2. This CDR3 comprises 15 residues. Germline CDR1 is SGDLS and CDR2 is YYNGEE. The V segment lost 0 bases and the J segment 3 bases; nucleotides outside the gene matches: 4. CDR3 in amino acids: CASSVEPGGTDTQYF. The CDR3 bases are TGTGCCAGCAGCGTAGAACCGGGAGGTACAGATACGCAGTATTTT.

V usage is TRBV7-2 and J usage is TRBJ2-7, with D tentatively TRBD2 (5 bases). Germline assignment: CDR1 SGHTA and CDR2 FQGNSA. This CDR3 is built from 15 residues. V was trimmed by 4 bases and J by 7 bases, leaving 20 bases between them. For the CDR3, the DNA is TGTGCCAGCAGCTCCTTCGGGGTGGCCAGTGAGGAGCAGTACTTC. Its translation is CASSSFGVASEEQYF.

This chain uses TRBV5-1 with TRBJ2-1; TRBD1 agrees at 11 bases. The trim removed 1 base at V and 9 bases at J, leaving 12 bases unmatched. Germline V gives CDR1 SGHRS, CDR2 YFSETQ. The CDR3 totals 17 residues. CDR3 DNA: TGCGCCAGCAGCTTGACCCTTGGGACAGGGGGATACGGTGAGCAGTTCTTC. It encodes CASSLTLGTGGYGEQFF.

CDR3 amino acids: CASSPRDPGEKLFF. CDR3 DNA: TGTGCCAGCAGCCCAAGAGATCCAGGGGAAAAACTGTTTTTT. The chain employs TRBV7-2 and TRBJ1-4; the D gene is possibly TRBD1 (5 bases). Trimming removed 5 bases from V and 8 bases from J, with 15 bases in between. Germline CDR1 is SGHTA and CDR2 is FQGNSA. CDR3 length: 14 amino acids.

CDR3 region: CSVEGGQEKRTQYF. The CDR3, as DNA: TGCAGCGTTGAGGGGGGGCAGGAAAAGAGAACCCAGTACTTC. The chain employs TRBV29-1 and TRBJ2-5; the D gene is possibly TRBD2 (7 bases). V lost 3 bases and J 8 bases, leaving 19 bases between the germline ends. The CDR3 length is 14 residues. Germline V lookup: CDR1 SQVTM, CDR2 ANQGSEA.

The CDR3 reads CASSSSGASYEQYF. The DNA for the CDR3 is TGTGCCAGCAGTTCCAGCGGGGCGTCCTACGAGCAGTACTTC. The V and J genes are TRBV6-5 and TRBJ2-7; 7 nucleotides line up with TRBD2. Losses at the gene ends were 4 bases for V and 1 base for J; bases not matched to a gene: 4. CDR3 length: 14 amino acids. Germline values: CDR1 MNHEY, CDR2 SVGAGI.

This chain links TRBV3-1 (or the pseudogene TRBV3-2) with TRBJ2-2; 12 positions match TRBD2. Germline lookup yields CDR1 LGHDT and CDR2 YNNKEL (reference sequence). The CDR3 is made up of 17 amino acids. The V gene end was trimmed by 4 bases and the J gene end by 6 bases; junction bases not matched to a gene: 9. CDR3 region: CASSPTSGGDTAGELFF. The CDR3, as DNA: TGTGCCAGCAGCCCGACTAGCGGGGGAGATACCGCCGGGGAGCTGTTTTTT.

V and J are TRBV21-1 and TRBJ1-5; no DNA check was done on the table's D call, TRBD1. TRBV21-1 is designated a pseudogene. The CDR3 is 18 amino acids. The CDR3 sequence is CASSVLRDRSRSNQPQHF. The CDR3 DNA follows: TGTGCCAGCAGCGTCCTCCGGGACAGAAGTCGCTCAAATCAGCCCCAGCATTTT.

The chain combines TRBV5-4 with TRBJ1-3; TRBD1 matches at 9 bases. From germline, CDR1 is SGHNT and CDR2 YYREEE (reference sequence). The trim removed 2 bases at V and 7 bases at J, leaving 4 bases unmatched. The CDR3 spans 14 residues. The CDR3 nucleotides read TGTGCCAGCAGCTTAAGACAGGGGGGCAACACCATATATTTT. It encodes CASSLRQGGNTIYF.

The chain links TRBV5-6 to TRBJ1-2; 8 bases are a match to TRBD1. CDR1 SGHDT and CDR2 YYEEEE come from the germline V gene. The trim removed 5 bases at V and 4 bases at J, leaving 10 bases unmatched. CDR3 length equals 15 residues. CDR3 bases: TGTGCCAGCAGACCAGGGGGCGCGTTCCTCTATGGCTACACCTTC. Its translation is CASRPGGAFLYGYTF.

This clone occurred a few times. The chain carries TRBV7-3 and TRBJ2-7, with 10 bases identical to TRBD1. The ends lost 5 bases at V and 6 bases at J; junction bases unmatched: 1. The germline V gene has CDR1 SGHTA and CDR2 FQGTGA. This CDR3 comprises 12 residues. The DNA of the CDR3 is TGTGCCAGCAGCCGGACAGGGGGCGAGCAGTACTTC. This sequence encodes CASSRTGGEQYF. Full variable domain (outside the CDR3, taken from reference TRBV7-3 and TRBJ2-7): GAGVSQTPSNKVTEKGKYVELRCDPISGHTALYWYRQSLGQGPEFLIYFQGTGAADDSGLPNDRFFAVRPEGSVSTLKIQRTERGDSAVYLCASSRTGGEQYFGPGTRLTVT.

This clone was seen once. The genes are TRBV7-9 and TRBJ2-7; a possible D gene is TRBD1 (6 bases). The germline CDR1 and CDR2 sequences are SEHNR and FQNEAQ (reference sequence). This CDR3 has 16 residues. Trimming took 4 bases from V and 1 from J, leaving 17 bases between them. This CDR3 is CASSSRLITGSYEQYF. The CDR3 DNA reads TGTGCCAGCAGCTCGCGTCTGATAACAGGGTCCTACGAGCAGTACTTC. The full variable domain, with the rest looked up from reference TRBV7-9 and TRBJ2-7, is DTGVSQNPRHKITKRGQNVTFRCDPISEHNRLYWYRQTLGQGPEFLTYFQNEAQLEKSRLLSDRFSAERPKGSFSTLEIQRTEQGDSAMYLCASSSRLITGSYEQYFGPGTRLTVT.

This sequence joins TRBV3-1 (or the pseudogene TRBV3-2) and TRBJ2-4; 9 bases agree with TRBD1. The ends lost 3 bases at V and 14 bases at J; junction bases unmatched: 2. The CDR3 sequence is 11 residues long. The germline gives CDR1 LGHDT, CDR2 YNNKEL (reference sequence). The DNA for the CDR3 is TGTGCCAGCAGCCAGGGACAGGGAAAGTACTTC. This codes for CASSQGQGKYF.

This clone showed up just once. The chain is built from TRBV27 and TRBJ2-2; D unresolved. The CDR3 consists of 14 residues. Trimming took 3 bases from V and 1 from J, leaving 6 bases between them. Germline CDR1 is MNHEY and CDR2 is SMNVEV (reference sequence). This chain's CDR3 is CASSFIGNTGELFF. In nucleotides, the CDR3 is TGTGCCAGCAGTTTTATCGGGAACACCGGGGAGCTGTTTTTT.

V gene TRBV11-3 combines with J gene TRBJ2-7; 11 nucleotides line up with TRBD1. The CDR3 spans 16 residues. Germline V gene data show CDR1 as SGHNT and CDR2 as YENEEA. Germline trimming cut 1 base from V and 1 base from J; bases unmatched to any gene: 3. CDR3 residues: CASSLVGQGASYEQYF. CDR3 in DNA: TGTGCCAGCAGCTTAGTCGGACAGGGGGCTTCCTACGAGCAGTACTTC.

This sequence joins TRBV3-1 (or the pseudogene TRBV3-2) and TRBJ2-1; possibly TRBD2 for D (6 bases). Germline V gives CDR1 LGHDT, CDR2 YNNKEL (reference sequence). The CDR3 length is 12 residues. With 0 bases removed from V and 12 bases from J, the gap between germline ends came to 9 bases. The CDR3: CASSQEGGRQFF. CDR3 coding DNA: TGTGCCAGCAGCCAAGAGGGGGGTCGGCAGTTCTTC.

The rearrangement uses TRBV27 and TRBJ2-1, with TRBD2 identical over 8 bases. Trimming took 4 bases from V and 7 from J; bases not matched to a gene: 12. The CDR3 has 16 amino acids. In germline, CDR1 is MNHEY, CDR2 SMNVEV (reference sequence). CDR3 region: CASSWFLAGGQNEQFF. The CDR3 DNA reads as TGTGCCAGCAGTTGGTTTCTAGCGGGCGGCCAGAATGAGCAGTTCTTC.

V gene TRBV28 combines with J gene TRBJ1-6, with TRBD1 matching over 8 bases. Germline loops: CDR1 MDHEN, CDR2 SYDVKM. There are 16 residues in the CDR3. Trimming removed 6 bases from V and 9 bases from J; junction bases left unmatched: 13. CDR3 nucleotides: TGTGCCAGCAGCCCCACGAAGACAGGGGTTGGTTCACCCCTCCACTTT. It specifies CASSPTKTGVGSPLHF.

This clone was picked up one time. The J gene is TRBJ1-2, the V gene TRBV6-5, with TRBD1 as a possible D gene (6 bases). Deletions cut 7 bases from V and 4 bases from J, with 10 bases between. This CDR3 is 12 amino acids long. Germline CDR1 reads MNHEY; CDR2 reads SVGAGI. This CDR3 reads CASTGGAYGYTF. The CDR3 nucleotides are TGTGCCAGCACCGGGGGGGCCTATGGCTACACCTTC.

This clone was picked up a small number of times. This chain joins TRBV5-5 and TRBJ1-2, with 9 bases matching TRBD1. The germline V gene has CDR1 SGHKS and CDR2 YYEKEE (reference sequence). J lost 7 bases, V lost 7 bases, and 11 bases had no gene match. CDR3 length equals 14 residues. The CDR3 nucleotides are TGTGCCAGCCAACCAGAAACAGGGGGCACTGGCTACACCTTC. This encodes CASQPETGGTGYTF.